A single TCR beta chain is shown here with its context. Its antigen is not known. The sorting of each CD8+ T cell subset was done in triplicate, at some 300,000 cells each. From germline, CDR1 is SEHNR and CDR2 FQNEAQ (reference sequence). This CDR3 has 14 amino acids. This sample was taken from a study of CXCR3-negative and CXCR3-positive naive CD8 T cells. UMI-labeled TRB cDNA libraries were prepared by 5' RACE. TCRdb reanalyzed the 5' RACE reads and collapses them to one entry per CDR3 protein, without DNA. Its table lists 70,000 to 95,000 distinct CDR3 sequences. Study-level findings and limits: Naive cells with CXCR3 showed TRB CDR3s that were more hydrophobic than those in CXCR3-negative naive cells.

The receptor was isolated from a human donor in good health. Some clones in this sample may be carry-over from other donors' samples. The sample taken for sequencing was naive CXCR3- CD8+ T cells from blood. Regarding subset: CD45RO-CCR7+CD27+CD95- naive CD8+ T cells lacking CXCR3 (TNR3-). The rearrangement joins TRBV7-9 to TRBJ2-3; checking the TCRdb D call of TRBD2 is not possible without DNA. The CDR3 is CASSLRRDEDTQYF.